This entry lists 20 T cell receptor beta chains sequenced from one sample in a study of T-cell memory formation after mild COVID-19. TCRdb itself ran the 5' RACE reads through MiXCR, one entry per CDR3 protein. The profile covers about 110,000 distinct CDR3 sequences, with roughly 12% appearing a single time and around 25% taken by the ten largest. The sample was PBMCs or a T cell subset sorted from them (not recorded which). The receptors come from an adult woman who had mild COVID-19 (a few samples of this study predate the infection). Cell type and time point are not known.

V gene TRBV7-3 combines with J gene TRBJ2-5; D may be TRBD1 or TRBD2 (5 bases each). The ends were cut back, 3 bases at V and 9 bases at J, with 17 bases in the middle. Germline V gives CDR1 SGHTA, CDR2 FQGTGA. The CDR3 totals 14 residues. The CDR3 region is CASSLAGTLDAQYF. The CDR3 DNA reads TGTGCCAGCAGCTTGGCCGGGACCCTTGACGCCCAGTACTTC.

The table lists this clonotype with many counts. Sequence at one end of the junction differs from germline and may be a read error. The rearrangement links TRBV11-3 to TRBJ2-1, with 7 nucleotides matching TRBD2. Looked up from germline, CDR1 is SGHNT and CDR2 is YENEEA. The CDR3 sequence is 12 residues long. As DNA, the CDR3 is TGTGCCAGCAGCCTGGGGGGGAGGGCCGAGGGCTTC. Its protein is CASSLGGRAEGF.

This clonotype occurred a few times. The CDR3 DNA reads as TGTGCCAGCAGTGCTAGCGGGGGGGCCTTCGATGAGCAGTTCTTC. It encodes CASSASGGAFDEQFF. The rearrangement links TRBV9 to TRBJ2-1, with TRBD2 matching 12 bases. The CDR3 extends over 15 amino acids. Germline assignment: CDR1 SGDLS and CDR2 YYNGEE. The V and J ends lost 5 bases and 8 bases, in that order; junction bases with no gene match: 8.

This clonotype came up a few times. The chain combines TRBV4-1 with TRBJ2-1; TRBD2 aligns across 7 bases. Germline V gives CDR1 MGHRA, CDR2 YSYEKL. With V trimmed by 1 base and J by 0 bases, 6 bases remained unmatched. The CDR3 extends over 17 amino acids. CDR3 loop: CASSQGRGGNSYNEQFF. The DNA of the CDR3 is TGCGCCAGCAGCCAAGGTAGGGGAGGGAACTCCTACAATGAGCAGTTCTTC.

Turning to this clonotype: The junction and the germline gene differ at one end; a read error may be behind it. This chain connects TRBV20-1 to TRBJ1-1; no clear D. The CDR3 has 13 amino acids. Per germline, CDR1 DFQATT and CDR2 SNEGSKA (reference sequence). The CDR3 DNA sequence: TGCAGTGCTAGAGTGGAAATTAACACTGAATCTTTCTTT. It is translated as CSARVEINTESFF.

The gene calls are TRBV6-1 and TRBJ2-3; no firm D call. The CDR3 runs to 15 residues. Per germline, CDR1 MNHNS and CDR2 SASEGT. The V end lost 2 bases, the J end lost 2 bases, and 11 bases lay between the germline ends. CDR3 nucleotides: TGTGCCAGCAGTGAATTGAGCCGACACACAGATACGCAGTATTTT. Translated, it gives CASSELSRHTDTQYF.

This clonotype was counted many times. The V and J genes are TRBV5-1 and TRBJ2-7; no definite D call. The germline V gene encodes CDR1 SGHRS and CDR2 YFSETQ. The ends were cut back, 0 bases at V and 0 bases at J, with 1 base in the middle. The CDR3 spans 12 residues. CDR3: CASSLVSYEQYF. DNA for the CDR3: TGCGCCAGCAGCTTGGTCTCCTACGAGCAGTACTTC.

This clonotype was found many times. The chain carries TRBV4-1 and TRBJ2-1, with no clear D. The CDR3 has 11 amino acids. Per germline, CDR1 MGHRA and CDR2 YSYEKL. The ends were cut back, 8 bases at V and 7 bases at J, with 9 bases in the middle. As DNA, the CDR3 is TGCGCCAGCCACCACGGGAATGAGCAGTTCTTC. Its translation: CASHHGNEQFF.

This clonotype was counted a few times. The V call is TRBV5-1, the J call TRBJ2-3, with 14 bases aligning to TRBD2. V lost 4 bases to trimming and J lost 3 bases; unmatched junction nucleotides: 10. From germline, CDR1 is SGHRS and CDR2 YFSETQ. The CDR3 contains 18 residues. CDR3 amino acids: CASSHIGTSGSSTDTQYF. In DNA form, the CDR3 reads TGCGCCAGCAGCCACATCGGGACTAGCGGGAGTTCTACAGATACGCAGTATTTT.

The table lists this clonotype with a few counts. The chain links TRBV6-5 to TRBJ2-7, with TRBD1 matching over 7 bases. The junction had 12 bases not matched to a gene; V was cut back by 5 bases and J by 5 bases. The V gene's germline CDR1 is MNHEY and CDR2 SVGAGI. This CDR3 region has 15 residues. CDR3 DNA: TGTGCCAGCAGTACCCTCCTCAGGGGGTTACACGAGCAGTACTTC. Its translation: CASSTLLRGLHEQYF.

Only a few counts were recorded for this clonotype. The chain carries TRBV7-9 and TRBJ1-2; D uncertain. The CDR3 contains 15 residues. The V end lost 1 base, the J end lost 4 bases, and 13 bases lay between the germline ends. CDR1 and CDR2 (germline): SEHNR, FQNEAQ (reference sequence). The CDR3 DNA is TGTGCCAGCAGCTTAGAGTTGCCCTCCGGCTATGGCTACACCTTC. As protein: CASSLELPSGYGYTF.

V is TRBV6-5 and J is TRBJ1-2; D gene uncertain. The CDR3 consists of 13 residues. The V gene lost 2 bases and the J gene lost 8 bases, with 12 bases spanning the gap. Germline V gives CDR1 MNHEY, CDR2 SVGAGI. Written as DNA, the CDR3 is TGTGCCAGCAGTTACGTTGGCCTATGGGGCTACACCTTC. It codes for CASSYVGLWGYTF.

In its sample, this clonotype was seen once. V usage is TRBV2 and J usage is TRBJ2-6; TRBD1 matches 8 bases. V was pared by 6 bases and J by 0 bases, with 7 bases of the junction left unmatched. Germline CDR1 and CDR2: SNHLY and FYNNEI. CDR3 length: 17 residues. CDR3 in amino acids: CASRAAGGVSGANVLTF. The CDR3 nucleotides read TGTGCCAGCAGGGCGGCAGGGGGCGTCTCTGGGGCCAACGTCCTGACTTTC. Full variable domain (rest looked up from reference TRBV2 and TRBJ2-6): EPEVTQTPSHQVTQMGQEVILRCVPISNHLYFYWYRQILGQKVEFLVSFYNNEISEKSEIFDDQFSVERPDGSNFTLKIRSTKLEDSAMYFCASRAAGGVSGANVLTFGAGSRLTVL.

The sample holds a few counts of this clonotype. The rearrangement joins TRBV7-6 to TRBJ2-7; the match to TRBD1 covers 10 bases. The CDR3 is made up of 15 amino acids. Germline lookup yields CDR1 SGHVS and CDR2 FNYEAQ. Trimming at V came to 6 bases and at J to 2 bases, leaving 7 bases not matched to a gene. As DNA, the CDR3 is TGTGCCAGCAGTTCCCCCGGGACAGGGGCCTACGAGCAGTACTTC. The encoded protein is CASSSPGTGAYEQYF.

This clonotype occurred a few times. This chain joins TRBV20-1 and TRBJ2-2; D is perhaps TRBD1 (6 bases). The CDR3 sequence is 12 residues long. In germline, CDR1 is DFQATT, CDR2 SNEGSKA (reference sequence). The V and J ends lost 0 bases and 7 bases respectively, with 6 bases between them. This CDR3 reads CSAREGGGELFF. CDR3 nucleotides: TGCAGTGCTAGAGAAGGGGGCGGGGAGCTGTTTTTT.

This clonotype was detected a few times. In nucleotides, the CDR3 is TGTGCCAGCAGGATCACGGGAGCGTCGAAAGCCGGGGAGCTGTTTTTT. Residues: CASRITGASKAGELFF. The chain is built from TRBV2 and TRBJ2-2; possible D gene TRBD2, 6 bases. V lost 6 bases and J 6 bases, leaving 20 bases between the germline ends. The germline gives CDR1 SNHLY, CDR2 FYNNEI. This CDR3 has 16 residues.

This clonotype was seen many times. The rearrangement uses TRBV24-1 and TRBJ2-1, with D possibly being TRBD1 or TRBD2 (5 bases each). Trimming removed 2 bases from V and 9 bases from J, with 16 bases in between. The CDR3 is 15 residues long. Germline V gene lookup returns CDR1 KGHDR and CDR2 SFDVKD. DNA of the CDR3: TGTGCCACCAGTGATTCGATCGGGACCCCCCGTGAGCAGTTCTTC. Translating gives CATSDSIGTPREQFF.

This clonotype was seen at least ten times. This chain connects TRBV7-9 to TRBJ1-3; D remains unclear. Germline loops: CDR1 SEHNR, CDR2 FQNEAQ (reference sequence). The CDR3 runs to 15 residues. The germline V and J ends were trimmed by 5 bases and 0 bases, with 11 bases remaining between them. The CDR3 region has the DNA TGTGCCAGCAGCATAGGACCGGCCTCTGGAAACACCATATATTTT. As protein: CASSIGPASGNTIYF.

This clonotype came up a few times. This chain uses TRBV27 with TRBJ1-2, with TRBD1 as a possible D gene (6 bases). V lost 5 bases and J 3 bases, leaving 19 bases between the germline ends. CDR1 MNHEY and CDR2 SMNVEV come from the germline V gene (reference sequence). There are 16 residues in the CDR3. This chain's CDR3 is CASSPLPLRQDYGYTF. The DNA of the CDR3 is TGTGCCAGCAGTCCTCTCCCACTACGACAGGACTATGGCTACACCTTC.

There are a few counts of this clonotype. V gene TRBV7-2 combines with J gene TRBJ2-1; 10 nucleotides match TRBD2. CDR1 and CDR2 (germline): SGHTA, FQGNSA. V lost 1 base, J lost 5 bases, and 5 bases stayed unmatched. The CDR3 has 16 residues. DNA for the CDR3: TGTGCCAGCAGCTTAGATTTCGGACTAGCGGACAATGAGCAGTTCTTC. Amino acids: CASSLDFGLADNEQFF.